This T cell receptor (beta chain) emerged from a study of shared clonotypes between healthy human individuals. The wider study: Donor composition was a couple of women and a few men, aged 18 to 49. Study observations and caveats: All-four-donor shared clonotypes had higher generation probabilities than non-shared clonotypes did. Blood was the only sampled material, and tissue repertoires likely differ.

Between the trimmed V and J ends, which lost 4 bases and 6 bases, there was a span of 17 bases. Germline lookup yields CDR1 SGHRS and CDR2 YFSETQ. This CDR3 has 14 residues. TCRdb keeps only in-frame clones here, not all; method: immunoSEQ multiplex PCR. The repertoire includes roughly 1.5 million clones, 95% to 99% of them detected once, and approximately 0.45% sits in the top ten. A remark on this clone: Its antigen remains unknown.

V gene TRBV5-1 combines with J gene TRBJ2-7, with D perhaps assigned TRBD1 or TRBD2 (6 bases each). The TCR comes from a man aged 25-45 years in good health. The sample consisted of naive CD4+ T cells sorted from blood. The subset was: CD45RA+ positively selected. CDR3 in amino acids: CASSPLGGTGEQYF. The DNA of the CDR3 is TGCGCCAGCAGCCCGCTAGGGGGGACGGGCGAGCAGTACTTC.